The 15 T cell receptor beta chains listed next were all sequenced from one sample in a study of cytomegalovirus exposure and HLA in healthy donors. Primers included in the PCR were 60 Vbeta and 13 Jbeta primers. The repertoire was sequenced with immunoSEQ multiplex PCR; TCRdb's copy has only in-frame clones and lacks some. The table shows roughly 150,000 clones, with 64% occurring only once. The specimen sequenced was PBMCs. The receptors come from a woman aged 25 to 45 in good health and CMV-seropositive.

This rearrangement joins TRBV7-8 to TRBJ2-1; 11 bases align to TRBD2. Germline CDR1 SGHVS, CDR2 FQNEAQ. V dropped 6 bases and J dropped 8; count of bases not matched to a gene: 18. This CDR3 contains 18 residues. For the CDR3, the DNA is TGTGCCAGCAGGTCAACTCACCCAGGTAGCGGGGGGGCCTATGAGCAGTTCTTC. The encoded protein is CASRSTHPGSGGAYEQFF.

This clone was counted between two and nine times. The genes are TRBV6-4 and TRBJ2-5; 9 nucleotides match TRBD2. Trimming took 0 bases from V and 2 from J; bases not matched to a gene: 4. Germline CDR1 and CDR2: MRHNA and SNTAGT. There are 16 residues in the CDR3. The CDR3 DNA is TGTGCCAGCAGTGACTCGGCTAGCGGGGTACAAGAGACCCAGTACTTC. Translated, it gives CASSDSASGVQETQYF.

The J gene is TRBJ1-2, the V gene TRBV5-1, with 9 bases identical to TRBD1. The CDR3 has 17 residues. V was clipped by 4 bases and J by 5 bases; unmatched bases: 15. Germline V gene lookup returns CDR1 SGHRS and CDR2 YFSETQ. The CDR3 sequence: CASSPTGGTGIRYGYTF. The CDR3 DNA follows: TGCGCCAGCAGCCCTACGGGGGGGACAGGGATTCGGTATGGCTACACCTTC.

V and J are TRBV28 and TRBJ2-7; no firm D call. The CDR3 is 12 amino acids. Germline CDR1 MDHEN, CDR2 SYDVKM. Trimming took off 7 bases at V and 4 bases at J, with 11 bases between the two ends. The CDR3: CASTRSPYEQYF. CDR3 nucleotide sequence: TGTGCCAGCACCCGGTCGCCATACGAGCAGTACTTC.

CDR3 sequence reads: CASSQRQGPYGYTF. As DNA, the CDR3 is TGCGCCAGCAGCCAGAGACAGGGCCCCTATGGCTACACCTTC. The genes are TRBV4-1 and TRBJ1-2, with 7 bases that match TRBD1. Germline CDR1 is MGHRA and CDR2 is YSYEKL. The CDR3 length is 14 residues. V dropped 3 bases and J dropped 4; count of bases not matched to a gene: 5.

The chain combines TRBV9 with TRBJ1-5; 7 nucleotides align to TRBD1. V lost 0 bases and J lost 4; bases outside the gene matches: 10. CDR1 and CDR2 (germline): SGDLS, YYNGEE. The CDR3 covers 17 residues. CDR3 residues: CASSVVRDSNKNQPQHF. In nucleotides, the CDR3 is TGTGCCAGCAGCGTAGTAAGGGACAGCAATAAAAATCAGCCCCAGCATTTT.

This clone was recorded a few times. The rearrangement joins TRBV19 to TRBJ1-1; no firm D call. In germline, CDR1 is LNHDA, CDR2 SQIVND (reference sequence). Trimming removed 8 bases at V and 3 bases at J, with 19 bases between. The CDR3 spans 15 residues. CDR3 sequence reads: CASVVRGKSDTEAFF. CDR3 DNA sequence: TGTGCCAGTGTAGTTAGAGGGAAATCGGACACTGAAGCTTTCTTT. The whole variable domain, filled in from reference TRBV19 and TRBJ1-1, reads DGGITQSPKYLFRKEGQNVTLSCEQNLNHDAMYWYRQDPGQGLRLIYYSQIVNDFQKGDIAEGYSVSREKKESFPLTVTSAQKNPTAFYLCASVVRGKSDTEAFFGQGTRLTVV.

The CDR3 DNA sequence: TGTGCCAGCAGCCCCAGACTACCAATAACCGGTGGGCAGTACTTC. This gives the protein CASSPRLPITGGQYF. The chain recombines TRBV28 with TRBJ2-7, with a possible D match to TRBD2 (5 bases). The V end was cut by 6 bases, the J end by 9 bases, with 24 bases between. This CDR3 has 15 amino acids. Germline CDR1 MDHEN, CDR2 SYDVKM.

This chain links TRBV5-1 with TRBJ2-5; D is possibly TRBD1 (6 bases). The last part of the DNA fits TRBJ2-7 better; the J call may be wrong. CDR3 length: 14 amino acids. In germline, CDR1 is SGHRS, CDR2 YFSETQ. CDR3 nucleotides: TGCGCCAGCAGCTCCGGGACAAGCGCCTACGAGCAGTACTTC. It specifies CASSSGTSAYEQYF.

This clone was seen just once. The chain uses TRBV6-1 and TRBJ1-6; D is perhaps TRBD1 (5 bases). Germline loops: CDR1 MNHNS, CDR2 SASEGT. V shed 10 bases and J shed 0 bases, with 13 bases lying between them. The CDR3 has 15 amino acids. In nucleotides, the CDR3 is TGTGCCACCCTAAGGGGAAGCTCCTATAATTCACCCCTCCACTTT. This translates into CATLRGSSYNSPLHF.

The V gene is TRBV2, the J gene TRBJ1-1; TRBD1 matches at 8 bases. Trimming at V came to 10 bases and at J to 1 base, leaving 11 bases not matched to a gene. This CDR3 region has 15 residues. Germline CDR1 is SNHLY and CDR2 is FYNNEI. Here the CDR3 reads CATNEKTGANTEAFF. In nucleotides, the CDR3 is TGTGCCACCAATGAAAAGACAGGGGCGAACACTGAAGCTTTCTTT.

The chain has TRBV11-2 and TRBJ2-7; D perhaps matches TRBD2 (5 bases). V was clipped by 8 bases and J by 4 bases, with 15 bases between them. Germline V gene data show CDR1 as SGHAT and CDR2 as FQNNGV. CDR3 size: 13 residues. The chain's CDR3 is CASLSRDRYEQYF. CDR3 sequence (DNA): TGTGCCAGCCTCAGCCGGGATCGATACGAGCAGTACTTC.

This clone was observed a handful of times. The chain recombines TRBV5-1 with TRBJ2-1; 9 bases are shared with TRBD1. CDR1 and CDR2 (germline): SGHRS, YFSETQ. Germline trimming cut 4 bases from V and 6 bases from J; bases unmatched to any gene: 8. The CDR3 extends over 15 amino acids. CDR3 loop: CASSRRTGAGNEQFF. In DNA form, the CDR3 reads TGCGCCAGCAGCAGGAGGACAGGGGCAGGCAATGAGCAGTTCTTC.

CDR3 amino acids: CASSEVDLAGRYEQYF. DNA for the CDR3: TGTGCCAGCAGTGAAGTGGACCTAGCGGGCCGTTACGAGCAGTACTTC. This chain joins TRBV6-1 and TRBJ2-7; 8 bases are a match to TRBD2. Trimming took 1 base from V and 4 from J; bases not matched to a gene: 9. CDR3 length equals 16 residues. In germline, CDR1 is MNHNS, CDR2 SASEGT.

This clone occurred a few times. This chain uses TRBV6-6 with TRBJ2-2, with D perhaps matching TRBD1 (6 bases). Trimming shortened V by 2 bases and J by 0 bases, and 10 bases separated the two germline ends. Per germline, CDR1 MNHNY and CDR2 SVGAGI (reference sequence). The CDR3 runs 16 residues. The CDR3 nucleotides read TGTGCCAGCAGTTACGGGGGCCTACCGAACACCGGGGAGCTGTTTTTT. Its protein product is CASSYGGLPNTGELFF.